Listed below are T cell receptor beta chains from one sample, sequenced in a study of cytomegalovirus exposure and HLA in healthy donors. Generated by immunoSEQ multiplex PCR, the TCRdb table keeps only in-frame clones and is missing some. Of some 180,000 clones listed, over 65% were seen once; the top ten hold around 3.6%. The sequenced material came from PBMCs. The receptors here all came from a man aged 40-50 years in good health and CMV-seropositive. Each CDR3 is given with its conserved first and last residue. D genes are given only for firm matches. Expanded clones get a size class; other rows say once, few or many, or leave the size out.

d_call: -; clone_size: -; j_call: TRBJ2-1; v_call: TRBV9; cdr3_nt: TGTGCCAGCAGCTTCAGCGGGGAGCAGTTCTTC; cdr3_aa: CASSFSGEQFF
d_call: -; clone_size: -; j_call: TRBJ2-3; v_call: TRBV27; cdr3_nt: TGTGCCAGCAGTTTAGCAGCGGGCGGGGAGTTGGGCACAGATACGCAGTATTTT; cdr3_aa: CASSLAAGGELGTDTQYF
d_call: -; clone_size: -; j_call: TRBJ1-2; v_call: TRBV10-3; cdr3_nt: TGTGCCACCTCCCCGGACATAACTAACTATGGCTACACCTTC; cdr3_aa: CATSPDITNYGYTF
d_call: -; clone_size: few; j_call: TRBJ2-7; v_call: TRBV19; cdr3_nt: TGTGCCAGTAGTAGCGGGGCCTACGAGCAGTACTTC; cdr3_aa: CASSSGAYEQYF
d_call: TRBD2; clone_size: few; j_call: TRBJ2-2; v_call: TRBV5-1; cdr3_nt: TGCGCCAGCAGCTATAAAACCAAGACTAGCGGGGGGGCGGACACCGGGGAGCTGTTTTTT; cdr3_aa: CASSYKTKTSGGADTGELFF
d_call: TRBD1; clone_size: -; j_call: TRBJ1-4; v_call: TRBV19; cdr3_nt: TGTGCCAGTAGTACCTACAGGGGTCGGAATGAAAAACTGTTTTTT; cdr3_aa: CASSTYRGRNEKLFF
d_call: TRBD1; clone_size: -; j_call: TRBJ2-7; v_call: TRBV9; cdr3_nt: TGTGCCAGCAGCGTAACGGGACAGACCCCCCAAGAGCAGTACTTC; cdr3_aa: CASSVTGQTPQEQYF
d_call: -; clone_size: -; j_call: TRBJ1-2; v_call: TRBV14; cdr3_nt: TGTGCCAGCAGCCAAGACTGGGGGGGGAACTATGGCTACACCTTC; cdr3_aa: CASSQDWGGNYGYTF
d_call: -; clone_size: -; j_call: TRBJ2-3; v_call: TRBV18; cdr3_nt: TGTGCCAGCTCACCACGCGGGGTCACAGATACGCAGTATTTT; cdr3_aa: CASSPRGVTDTQYF
d_call: -; clone_size: -; j_call: TRBJ2-3; v_call: TRBV6-6; cdr3_nt: TGTGCCAGCAGTTATGGCGGTAGCACAGATACGCAGTATTTT; cdr3_aa: CASSYGGSTDTQYF
d_call: -; clone_size: few; j_call: TRBJ1-6; v_call: TRBV12-5; cdr3_nt: TGTGCTAGTGGTTTGGTACCGGGGAGCCCTGGTGCCCTCCACTTT; cdr3_aa: CASGLVPGSPGALHF
d_call: TRBD1; clone_size: once; j_call: TRBJ1-1; v_call: TRBV7-6; cdr3_nt: TGTGCCAGCAGCCAAGGACAGGGACCTATGAACACTGAAGCTTTCTTT; cdr3_aa: CASSQGQGPMNTEAFF
d_call: -; clone_size: -; j_call: TRBJ1-5; v_call: TRBV19; cdr3_nt: TGTGCCAGTAGTATCCCCTCCTACAGGAAGAGACAGCCCCAGCATTTT; cdr3_aa: CASSIPSYRKRQPQHF
d_call: -; clone_size: -; j_call: TRBJ1-2; v_call: TRBV27; cdr3_nt: TGTGCCAGCAGTTTAGTACAGGGCCTCTATGGCTACACCTTC; cdr3_aa: CASSLVQGLYGYTF
d_call: -; clone_size: -; j_call: TRBJ1-1; v_call: TRBV10-3; cdr3_nt: TGTGCCTCCACCCCCGACGGGTTGAACACTGAAGCTTTCTTT; cdr3_aa: CASTPDGLNTEAFF
d_call: -; clone_size: -; j_call: TRBJ2-5; v_call: TRBV7-6; cdr3_nt: TGTGCCAGCAGCTTAGATCATGGACAGAACCAAGAGACCCAGTACTTC; cdr3_aa: CASSLDHGQNQETQYF
d_call: TRBD1; clone_size: -; j_call: TRBJ1-1; v_call: TRBV19; cdr3_nt: TGTGCCAGTAGTATCGGGACAGACACTGAAGCTTTCTTT; cdr3_aa: CASSIGTDTEAFF
d_call: -; clone_size: -; j_call: TRBJ2-7; v_call: TRBV27; cdr3_nt: TGTGCCAGCAGTGCCAGCGGGCCGCACTACGAGCAGTACTTC; cdr3_aa: CASSASGPHYEQYF
d_call: TRBD2; clone_size: -; j_call: TRBJ2-3; v_call: TRBV6-4; cdr3_nt: TGTGCCAGCAGTGACTCGAGAGGAGGACTAGCGGCGCAGTATTTT; cdr3_aa: CASSDSRGGLAAQYF
d_call: TRBD2; clone_size: -; j_call: TRBJ2-1; v_call: TRBV7-6; cdr3_nt: TGTGCCAGCAGCTTAGAGGTCCTAGCGGGGGCCAGTCGGCAGTTCTTC; cdr3_aa: CASSLEVLAGASRQFF
d_call: -; clone_size: -; j_call: TRBJ2-1; v_call: TRBV19; cdr3_nt: TGTGCCAGTAGTATCCGGGGCTCCTACAATGAGCAGTTCTTC; cdr3_aa: CASSIRGSYNEQFF
d_call: TRBD2; clone_size: few; j_call: TRBJ2-7; v_call: TRBV18; cdr3_nt: TGTGCCAGCTCACCACCGTTCGTGGACTCGGGACTAGCGGGAAGCGAGCAGTACTTC; cdr3_aa: CASSPPFVDSGLAGSEQYF
d_call: -; clone_size: few; j_call: TRBJ1-5; v_call: TRBV7-2; cdr3_nt: TGTGCCAGCAGCTCGCAGGGGATGGGAATGGAGCCCCAGCATTTT; cdr3_aa: CASSSQGMGMEPQHF
d_call: -; clone_size: once; j_call: TRBJ2-3; v_call: TRBV6-4; cdr3_nt: TGTGCCAGCAGTGACTGGCAGGTTAGCACAGATACGCAGTATTTT; cdr3_aa: CASSDWQVSTDTQYF
d_call: -; clone_size: few; j_call: TRBJ1-5; v_call: TRBV6-1; cdr3_nt: TGTGCCAGCAGAGACAGCTATAGCAATCAGCCCCAGCATTTT; cdr3_aa: CASRDSYSNQPQHF
d_call: -; clone_size: -; j_call: TRBJ2-5; v_call: TRBV18; cdr3_nt: TGTGCCAGCTCACTTCTCCTAGAACAAGAGACCCAGTACTTC; cdr3_aa: CASSLLLEQETQYF
d_call: -; clone_size: -; j_call: TRBJ2-7; v_call: TRBV13; cdr3_nt: TGTGCCAGCAGCTTTTCTAGACGGGCCTACGAGCAGTACTTC; cdr3_aa: CASSFSRRAYEQYF
d_call: -; clone_size: -; j_call: TRBJ1-5; v_call: TRBV5-4; cdr3_nt: TGTGCCAGCAGCTTGACGTGGGGTGGGGCAACAAGCAATCAGCCCCAGCATTTT; cdr3_aa: CASSLTWGGATSNQPQHF
d_call: -; clone_size: -; j_call: TRBJ2-7; v_call: TRBV19; cdr3_nt: TGTGCCACCCTCTCCCGGGTCGGGAGAGGCTACGAGCAGTACTTC; cdr3_aa: CATLSRVGRGYEQYF
d_call: -; clone_size: -; j_call: TRBJ2-7; v_call: TRBV19; cdr3_nt: TGTGCCAGTAGTACAACAACTAGTAATGAGCAGTACTTC; cdr3_aa: CASSTTTSNEQYF
d_call: TRBD1; clone_size: few; j_call: TRBJ1-1; v_call: TRBV6-5; cdr3_nt: TGTGCCAGCAGTCCCCGGGACAGGAGGGACACTGAAGCTTTCTTT; cdr3_aa: CASSPRDRRDTEAFF
d_call: -; clone_size: few; j_call: TRBJ2-7; v_call: TRBV15; cdr3_nt: TGTGCCACCAGCAGAACCGGGGGCTACGAGCAGTACTTC; cdr3_aa: CATSRTGGYEQYF
d_call: TRBD1; clone_size: -; j_call: TRBJ2-7; v_call: TRBV6-6; cdr3_nt: TGTGCCAGCAGCTCGGGACAGGACAAAATCCTCTACGAGCAGTACTTC; cdr3_aa: CASSSGQDKILYEQYF
d_call: TRBD1; clone_size: -; j_call: TRBJ1-6; v_call: TRBV5-5; cdr3_nt: TGTGCCAGCAGCTTACATCCAGGGGGCCTCTATAATTCACCCCTCCACTTT; cdr3_aa: CASSLHPGGLYNSPLHF
d_call: -; clone_size: -; j_call: TRBJ1-2; v_call: TRBV10-3; cdr3_nt: TGTGCCATCAGTGAGTCCATTCGGTATGGCTACACCTTC; cdr3_aa: CAISESIRYGYTF
d_call: TRBD2; clone_size: -; j_call: TRBJ2-5; v_call: TRBV7-9; cdr3_nt: TGTGCCAGCAGCTTCGGACTAGGGCCCGGGAGGGGAGTGGGGACCCAGTACTTC; cdr3_aa: CASSFGLGPGRGVGTQYF
d_call: -; clone_size: -; j_call: TRBJ2-5; v_call: TRBV6-5; cdr3_nt: TGTGCCAGCAGGGACCCCGGGACTTTACAAGAGACCCAGTACTTC; cdr3_aa: CASRDPGTLQETQYF
d_call: -; clone_size: -; j_call: TRBJ1-1; v_call: TRBV6-6; cdr3_nt: TGTGCCAGCAGTTCCCGGGTTTGGACTGAAGCTTTCTTT; cdr3_aa: CASSSRVWTEAFF
d_call: TRBD1; clone_size: -; j_call: TRBJ1-5; v_call: TRBV12-5; cdr3_nt: TGTGCTAGTGGTCCCCCGACAGGGGGCAATCAGCCCCAGCATTTT; cdr3_aa: CASGPPTGGNQPQHF
d_call: -; clone_size: -; j_call: TRBJ2-4; v_call: TRBV6-1; cdr3_nt: TGTGCCAGCGGCAGGTGGGCAGAACAAAACATTCAGTACTTC; cdr3_aa: CASGRWAEQNIQYF